This T cell receptor (beta chain) was identified in a study of blood T cells in healthy people across ages. Alongside a J-beta primer mix, a sample-barcoded 5' primer served in a second PCR lasting about 7 to 12 cycles. Every cDNA molecule bore a tag from a template-switch adaptor containing 12 random nucleotides. TCRdb fed the 5' RACE reads into MiXCR, producing one record per CDR3 protein. The sample has more than 750,000 distinct CDR3 sequences, just under 30% seen once. CDR1 is MGHRA, CDR2 YSYEKL, per germline. The V segment lost 4 bases and the J segment 7 bases; nucleotides outside the gene matches: 16. The CDR3 spans 16 residues. Aged roughly 6 to 95, donors were systemically healthy Caucasians from Russia. This same sample was also taken into another study, of T cells of mothers and their children.

J is TRBJ2-7 and V is TRBV4-1; 7 nucleotides align to TRBD1. Sequencing used blood. This TCR derives from a woman between 35 and 50 years old in good health. The DNA for the CDR3 is TGCGCCAGCAGCCCGAATCCGAACGACAGGGTGAGTGAGCAGTACTTC. Amino acid sequence: CASSPNPNDRVSEQYF.